The T cell receptor beta chain described here comes from a study of shared clonotypes between healthy human individuals. Across the whole study: Three CD4 naive, three CD4 memory, two CD8 naive and one CD8 memory plate were used per donor.

Produced via immunoSEQ multiplex PCR; TCRdb's table is partial and in-frame only. Of approximately 2,000,000 clones listed, around 93% were seen once; the top ten hold less than 2%. Positive CCR7 selection of CD45RO-negative cells yielded the naive CD8 cells, and terminally differentiated effector memory CD45RA+ cells were excluded. V was pared by 4 bases and J by 2 bases, with 12 bases between. CDR3 length equals 15 residues. The germline gives CDR1 SEHNR, CDR2 FQNEAQ (reference sequence). The receptor comes from a young man in good health. Some clones in this sample may be carry-over from other donors' samples. The chain links TRBV7-9 to TRBJ2-1; unclear D gene. Sequenced input: naive CD8+ T cells from PBMCs. The CDR3 loop reads CASSSVLRAYNEQFF. DNA for the CDR3: TGTGCCAGCAGCTCGGTGCTTAGGGCCTACAATGAGCAGTTCTTC.